This T cell receptor beta chain was captured by sequencing in a study of OX40 agonist ivuxolimab in advanced cancers. Some background on the complete study: Ivuxolimab was a fully human IgG2 agonistic monoclonal antibody targeting the costimulatory receptor OX40 (CD134). Intravenous ivuxolimab was administered to patients every 2 weeks at six dose levels: 0.01, 0.1, 0.3, 1.5, 3 and 10 mg/kg. Among the approximately 50 dose-escalation patients, approximately 20 had hepatocellular carcinoma, 15 or so melanoma, 9 renal cell carcinoma and 9 head and neck cancer. In the dose-escalation cohort, roughly 80% of patients were male, and the mean age was around 60 years, with a range of roughly 23 to 85. Patients were allowed to have had prior anti-PD-1, anti-PD-L1 or anti-CTLA-4 therapy, and 40% of the dose-escalation patients had previously received checkpoint inhibitors. Partial responses occurred in three dose-escalation patients: two with cutaneous melanoma and one with hepatocellular carcinoma. The purpose of peripheral TCRbeta sequencing was to test whether ivuxolimab changed TCR sequence diversity and led to clonal T-cell expansion. The paper covers the monotherapy dose-escalation part of the phase I ivuxolimab trial, which included N of about 51 patients.

CDR3 length: 14 amino acids, cysteine to phenylalanine. Left in the record is the CDR3 DNA by itself, 42 bases read in frame from the first base. V lost 3 bases and J lost 7 bases, and the count of bases not matched to a germline gene is 7. The germline V gene (reference sequence) sets CDR1 to MNHEY and CDR2 to SMNVEV. General findings and caveats noted by the study authors: At doses of 0.1 to 3.0 mg/kg, clonal expansion of both CD4+ and CD8+ T cells in blood was seen between baseline and week 6. Low levels of normalized T-cell clonal expansion were also shown by some nonresponding patients. In partial responders in the 0.1-3.0 mg/kg groups, normalized peripheral clonal expansion was found to be among the lowest, especially among CD8+ T cells. After ivuxolimab, expanded clones were on average more numerous among CD8+ T cells than among CD4+ T cells. Antigen specificity was not determined for the clonally expanded peripheral T cells.

Genomic DNA was isolated from the sorted cells so that the TCRbeta CDR3 region could be sequenced. The immunoSEQ Assay was used to sequence the TCRbeta CDR3 regions. TCRdb stores this immuneACCESS table with in-frame sequences only. Part of the clones is absent; in the studies checked, under half of the shortfall reflects unresolved V genes, and no reason is known for the rest. The sample contains tens of thousands of clones, about 92% of them found a single time. The ten most abundant clones make up roughly 0.53% of the sample. Patients with a history of autoimmune disease or receiving systemic immunosuppression were excluded from the trial. Peripheral blood for TCR sequencing was collected from all dose cohorts at baseline, on cycle 4 day 1, and on cycle 7 day 1. The samples were taken from a phase I, first-in-human, multicenter, open-label dose-escalation trial of ivuxolimab. Adults with locally advanced or metastatic melanoma, renal cell carcinoma, hepatocellular carcinoma or head and neck squamous cell carcinoma were enrolled in the trial. Before TCR sequencing, CD4+ T cells and CD8+ T cells from peripheral blood were sorted into separate populations.

About this clone: Its antigen is unknown. Base qualities were left out, and no much larger clone turns up one base away.

The chain joins TRBV27 to TRBJ2-7; TRBD2 fits 9 bases in the junction. The receptor's source is an adult with an advanced solid tumor such as melanoma, head and neck, liver or kidney cancer. The sequencing used CD4+ or CD8+ T cells sorted from blood, collected in a trial of the OX40 agonist ivuxolimab. The CDR3 has the sequence CASSLAGGPGEQYF. At the DNA level, the sequence is TGTGCCAGCAGTTTGGCGGGAGGGCCGGGAGAGCAGTACTTC.